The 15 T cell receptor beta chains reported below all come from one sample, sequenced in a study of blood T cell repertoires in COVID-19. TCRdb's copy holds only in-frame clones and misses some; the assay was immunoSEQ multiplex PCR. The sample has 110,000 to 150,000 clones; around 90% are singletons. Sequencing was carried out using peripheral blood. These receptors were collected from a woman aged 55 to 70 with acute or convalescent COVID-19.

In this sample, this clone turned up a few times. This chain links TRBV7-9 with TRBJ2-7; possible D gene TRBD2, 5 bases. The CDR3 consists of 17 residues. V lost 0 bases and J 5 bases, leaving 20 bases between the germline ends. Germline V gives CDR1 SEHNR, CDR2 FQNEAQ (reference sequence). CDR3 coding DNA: TGTGCCAGCAGCTTAGCCCCACTAGGCCGTGCCCCTAACGAGCAGTACTTC. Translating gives CASSLAPLGRAPNEQYF.

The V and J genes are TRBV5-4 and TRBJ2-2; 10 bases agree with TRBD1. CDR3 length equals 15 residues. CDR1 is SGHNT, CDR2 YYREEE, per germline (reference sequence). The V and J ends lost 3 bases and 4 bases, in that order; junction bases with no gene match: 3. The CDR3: CASSSGQGLTGELFF. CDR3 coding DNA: TGTGCCAGCAGCTCGGGACAGGGGCTCACCGGGGAGCTGTTTTTT.

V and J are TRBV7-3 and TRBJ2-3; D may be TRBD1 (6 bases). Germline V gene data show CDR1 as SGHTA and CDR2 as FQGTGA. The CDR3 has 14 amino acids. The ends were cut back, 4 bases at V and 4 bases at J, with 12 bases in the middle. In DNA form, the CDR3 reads TGTGCCAGCAGCTCCCAGGGGTTCTCAGATACGCAGTATTTT. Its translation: CASSSQGFSDTQYF.

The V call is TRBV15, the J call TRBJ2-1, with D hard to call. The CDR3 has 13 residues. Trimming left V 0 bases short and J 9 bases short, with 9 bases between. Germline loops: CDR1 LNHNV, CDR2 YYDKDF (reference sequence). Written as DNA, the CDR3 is TGTGCCACCAGCAGAGATCAAGCCGGTGAGCAGTTCTTC. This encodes CATSRDQAGEQFF.

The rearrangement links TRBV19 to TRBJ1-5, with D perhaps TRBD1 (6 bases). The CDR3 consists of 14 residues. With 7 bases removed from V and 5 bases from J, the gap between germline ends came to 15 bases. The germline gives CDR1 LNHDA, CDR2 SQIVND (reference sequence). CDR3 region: CASTWTDGYQPQHF. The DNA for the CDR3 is TGTGCCAGTACCTGGACAGACGGGTATCAGCCCCAGCATTTT.

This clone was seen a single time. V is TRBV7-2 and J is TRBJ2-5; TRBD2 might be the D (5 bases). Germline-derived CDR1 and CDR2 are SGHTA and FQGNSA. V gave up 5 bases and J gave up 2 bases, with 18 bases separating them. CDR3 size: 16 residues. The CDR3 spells CASSPPRAGIQETQYF. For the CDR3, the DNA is TGTGCCAGCAGCCCCCCCCGGGCGGGTATACAAGAGACCCAGTACTTC.

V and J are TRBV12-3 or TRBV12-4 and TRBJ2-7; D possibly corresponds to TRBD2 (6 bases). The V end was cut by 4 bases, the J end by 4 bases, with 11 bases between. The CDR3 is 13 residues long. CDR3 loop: CASSSRDGYEQYF. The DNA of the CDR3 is TGTGCCAGCAGTTCGCGGGATGGGTACGAGCAGTACTTC.

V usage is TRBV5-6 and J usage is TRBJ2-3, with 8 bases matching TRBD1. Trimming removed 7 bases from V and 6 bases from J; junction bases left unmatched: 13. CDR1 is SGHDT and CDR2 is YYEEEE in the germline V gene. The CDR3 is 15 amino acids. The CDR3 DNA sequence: TGTGCCAGCGATCTAGGACAGGGTTATTCGGATACGCAGTATTTT. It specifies CASDLGQGYSDTQYF.

CDR3 sequence (DNA): TGTGCCTGGAGTCCCTCCCCGTCGGGACATGCGTACACCGGGGAGCTGTTTTTT. This sequence encodes CAWSPSPSGHAYTGELFF. The chain joins TRBV30 to TRBJ2-2; tentatively, D is TRBD1 (6 bases). With 2 bases removed from V and 3 bases from J, the gap between germline ends came to 22 bases. The CDR3 runs 18 residues. Germline assignment: CDR1 GTSNPN and CDR2 SVGIG (reference sequence).

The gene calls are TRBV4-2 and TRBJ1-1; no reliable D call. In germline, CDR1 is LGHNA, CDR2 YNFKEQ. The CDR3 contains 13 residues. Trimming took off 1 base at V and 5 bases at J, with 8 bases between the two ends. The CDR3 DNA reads TGTGCCAGCAGCCAAGGGACGGGGACTGAAGCTTTCTTT. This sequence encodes CASSQGTGTEAFF.

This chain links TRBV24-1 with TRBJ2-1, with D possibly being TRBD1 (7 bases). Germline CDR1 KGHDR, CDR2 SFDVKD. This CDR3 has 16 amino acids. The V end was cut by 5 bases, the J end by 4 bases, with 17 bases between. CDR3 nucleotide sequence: TGTGCCACCAGTGGCTTCGCCGCGGGACAGTACAATGAGCAGTTCTTC. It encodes CATSGFAAGQYNEQFF.

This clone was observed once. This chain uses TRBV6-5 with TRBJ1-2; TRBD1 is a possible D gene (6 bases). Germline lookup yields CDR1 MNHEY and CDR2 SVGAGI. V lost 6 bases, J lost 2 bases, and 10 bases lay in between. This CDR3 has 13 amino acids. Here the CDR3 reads CASRRDTNYGYTF. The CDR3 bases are TGTGCCAGCAGGAGGGACACAAACTATGGCTACACCTTC.

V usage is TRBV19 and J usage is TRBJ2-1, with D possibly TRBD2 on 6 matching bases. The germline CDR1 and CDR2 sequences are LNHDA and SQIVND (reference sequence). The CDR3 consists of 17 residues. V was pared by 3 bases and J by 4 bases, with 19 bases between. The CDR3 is CASSISSGTRGYNEQFF. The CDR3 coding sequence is TGTGCCAGTAGTATTTCTTCGGGGACTCGGGGTTACAATGAGCAGTTCTTC.

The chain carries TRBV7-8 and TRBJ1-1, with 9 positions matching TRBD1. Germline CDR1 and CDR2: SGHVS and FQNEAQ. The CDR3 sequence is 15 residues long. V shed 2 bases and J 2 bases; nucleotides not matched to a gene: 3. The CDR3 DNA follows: TGTGCCAGCAGCTTACAGGGACAGGGAAACACTGAAGCTTTCTTT. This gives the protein CASSLQGQGNTEAFF.

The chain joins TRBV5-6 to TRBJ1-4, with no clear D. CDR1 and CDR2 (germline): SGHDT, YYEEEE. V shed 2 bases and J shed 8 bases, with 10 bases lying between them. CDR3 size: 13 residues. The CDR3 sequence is CASSLQIEEKLFF. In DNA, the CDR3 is TGTGCCAGCAGCTTACAGATAGAAGAAAAACTGTTTTTT.